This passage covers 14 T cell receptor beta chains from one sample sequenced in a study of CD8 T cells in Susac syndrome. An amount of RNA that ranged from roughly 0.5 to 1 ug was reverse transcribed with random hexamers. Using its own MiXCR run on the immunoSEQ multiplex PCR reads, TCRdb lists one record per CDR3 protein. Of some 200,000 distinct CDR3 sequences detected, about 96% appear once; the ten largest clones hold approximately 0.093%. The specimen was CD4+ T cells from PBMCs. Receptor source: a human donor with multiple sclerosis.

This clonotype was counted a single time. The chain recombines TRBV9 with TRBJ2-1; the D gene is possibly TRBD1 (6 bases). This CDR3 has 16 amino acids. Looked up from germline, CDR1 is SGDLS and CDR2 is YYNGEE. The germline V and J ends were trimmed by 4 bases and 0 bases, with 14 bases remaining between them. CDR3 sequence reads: CASSTDRPSSYNEQFF. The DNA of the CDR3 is TGTGCCAGCAGCACAGACAGGCCCAGCTCCTACAATGAGCAGTTCTTC.

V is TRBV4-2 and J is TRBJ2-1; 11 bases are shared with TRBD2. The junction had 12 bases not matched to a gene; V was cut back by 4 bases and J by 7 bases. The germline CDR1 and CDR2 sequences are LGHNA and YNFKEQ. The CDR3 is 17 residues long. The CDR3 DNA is TGTGCCAGCAGCCCGGTAGCGGGAGGGCCCTCGGTGAATGAGCAGTTCTTC. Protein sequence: CASSPVAGGPSVNEQFF.

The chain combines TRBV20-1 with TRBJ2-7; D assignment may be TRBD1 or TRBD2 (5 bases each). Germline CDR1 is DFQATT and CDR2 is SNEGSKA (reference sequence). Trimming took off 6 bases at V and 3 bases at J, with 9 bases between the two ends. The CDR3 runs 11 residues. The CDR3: CSAGTGYEQYF. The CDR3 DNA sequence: TGCAGTGCCGGGACCGGCTACGAGCAGTACTTC.

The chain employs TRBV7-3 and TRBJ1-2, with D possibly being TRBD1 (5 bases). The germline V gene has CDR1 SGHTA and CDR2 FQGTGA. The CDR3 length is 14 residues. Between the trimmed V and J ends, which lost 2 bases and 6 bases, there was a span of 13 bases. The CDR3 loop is CASSLQGSPDGYTF. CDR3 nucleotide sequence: TGTGCCAGCAGCTTACAGGGCTCCCCAGATGGCTACACCTTC.

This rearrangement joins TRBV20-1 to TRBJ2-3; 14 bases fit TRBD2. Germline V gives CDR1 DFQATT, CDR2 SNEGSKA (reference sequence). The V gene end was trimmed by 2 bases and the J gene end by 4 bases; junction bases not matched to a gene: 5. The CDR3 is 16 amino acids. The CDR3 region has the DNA TGCAGTGCTAGAAAGACTAGCGGGAGGGCGTCAGATACGCAGTATTTT. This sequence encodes CSARKTSGRASDTQYF.

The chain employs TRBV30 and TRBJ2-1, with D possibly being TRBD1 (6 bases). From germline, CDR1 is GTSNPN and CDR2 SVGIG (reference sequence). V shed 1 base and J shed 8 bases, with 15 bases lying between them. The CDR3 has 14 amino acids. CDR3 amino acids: CAWSGGLPSYEQFF. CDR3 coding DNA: TGTGCCTGGAGTGGGGGGCTCCCGTCTTATGAGCAGTTCTTC.

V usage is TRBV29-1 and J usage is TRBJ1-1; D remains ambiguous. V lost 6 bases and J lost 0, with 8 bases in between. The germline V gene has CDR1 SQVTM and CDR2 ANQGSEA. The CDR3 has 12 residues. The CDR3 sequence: CSVTRVNTEAFF. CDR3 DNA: TGCAGCGTAACCCGGGTGAACACTGAAGCTTTCTTT. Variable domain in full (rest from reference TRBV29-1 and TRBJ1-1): SAVISQKPSRDICQRGTSLTIQCQVDSQVTMMFWYRQQPGQSLTLIATANQGSEATYESGFVIDKFPISRPNLTFSTLTVSNMSPEDSSIYLCSVTRVNTEAFFGQGTRLTVV.

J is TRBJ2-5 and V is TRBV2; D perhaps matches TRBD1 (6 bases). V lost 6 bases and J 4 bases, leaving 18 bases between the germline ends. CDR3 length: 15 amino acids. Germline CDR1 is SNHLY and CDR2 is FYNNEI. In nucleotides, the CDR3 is TGTGCCAGCAGGAACAGGGAGAGGGCCAGAGAGACCCAGTACTTC. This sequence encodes CASRNRERARETQYF.

The CDR3 coding sequence is TGCAGCGTTGCCGGTTTGGGGGGAGGGGGCTCCTACGAGCAGTACTTC. Encoded protein: CSVAGLGGGGSYEQYF. The genes are TRBV29-1 and TRBJ2-7; TRBD2 is a possible D gene (7 bases). V was pared by 4 bases and J by 0 bases, with 19 bases between. Germline loops: CDR1 SQVTM, CDR2 ANQGSEA. The CDR3 sequence is 16 residues long.

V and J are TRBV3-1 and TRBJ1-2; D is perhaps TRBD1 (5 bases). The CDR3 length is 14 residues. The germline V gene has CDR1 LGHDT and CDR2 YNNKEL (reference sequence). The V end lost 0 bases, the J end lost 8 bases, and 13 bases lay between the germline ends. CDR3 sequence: CASSQDYQGNGYTF. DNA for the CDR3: TGTGCCAGCAGCCAAGATTATCAGGGTAACGGCTACACCTTC. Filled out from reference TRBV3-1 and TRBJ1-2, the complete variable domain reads DTAVSQTPKYLVTQMGNDKSIKCEQNLGHDTMYWYKQDSKKFLKIMFSYNNKELIINETVPNRFSPKSPDKAHLNLHINSLELGDSAVYFCASSQDYQGNGYTFGSGTRLTVV.

CDR3 in amino acids: CASSLQNTEAFF. CDR3 sequence (DNA): TGTGCCAGCAGTTTACAGAACACTGAAGCTTTCTTT. The chain combines TRBV28 with TRBJ1-1, with no clear D. V dropped 2 bases and J dropped 1 base, with 2 bases sitting between them. This CDR3 region has 12 residues. Germline assignment: CDR1 MDHEN and CDR2 SYDVKM.

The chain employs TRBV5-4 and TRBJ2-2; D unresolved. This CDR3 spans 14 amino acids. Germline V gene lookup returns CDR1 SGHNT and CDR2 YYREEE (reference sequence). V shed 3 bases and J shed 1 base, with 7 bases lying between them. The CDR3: CASSSQENTGELFF. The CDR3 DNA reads TGTGCCAGCAGCTCCCAGGAGAACACCGGGGAGCTGTTTTTT.

CDR3 in DNA: TGTGCCAGCAGTGAGAGGGAGACCCAGTACTTC. Protein: CASSERETQYF. The V call is TRBV2, the J call TRBJ2-5; the D is unclear. Trimming stripped 3 bases from V and 5 bases from J, with 4 bases between. In germline, CDR1 is SNHLY, CDR2 FYNNEI. This CDR3 is 11 amino acids long.

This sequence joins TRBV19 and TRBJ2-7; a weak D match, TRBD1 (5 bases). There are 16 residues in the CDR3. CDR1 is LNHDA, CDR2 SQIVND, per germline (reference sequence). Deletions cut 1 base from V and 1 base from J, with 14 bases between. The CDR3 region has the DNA TGTGCCAGTAGTATAGCCCCGGCCAGGGCGTCCTACGAGCAGTACTTC. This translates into CASSIAPARASYEQYF.